Listed below are T cell receptor beta chains from one sample, sequenced in a study of shared clonotypes between healthy human individuals. Some clones are missing from TCRdb's copy, which holds only in-frame ones; the method was immunoSEQ multiplex PCR. The sample carries over a million clones, 98% to 99% recorded once. Material for sequencing was naive CD4+ T cells sorted from blood. The receptors here all came from a man under 40 in good health. Both conserved end residues are part of each CDR3. The D gene is left open where the match is weak. The size entry is marked missing in some rows and otherwise reads once, few, many or a size class.

D	size	J	V	DNA	CDR3
TRBD1	.	TRBJ1-2	TRBV27	TGTGCCAGCAGAACGACAGGGGAGTCGGGCTACACCTTC	CASRTTGESGYTF
.	once	TRBJ1-4	TRBV5-4	TGTGCCAGCAGCTTGGGTGCGAGTGATGAAAAACTGTTTTTT	CASSLGASDEKLFF
TRBD2	.	TRBJ2-1	TRBV2	TGTGCCAGCAGTGGGTCTGGACTAGCGGGTTCCTCCTACAATGAGCAGTTCTTC	CASSGSGLAGSSYNEQFF
.	.	TRBJ2-7	TRBV2	TGTGCCAGAGGGCAGGGGCAATACGAGCAGTACTTC	CARGQGQYEQYF
.	.	TRBJ2-3	TRBV5-4	TGTGCCAGCAGCTTAGGGGGGAGCACAGATACGCAGTATTTT	CASSLGGSTDTQYF
TRBD2	.	TRBJ2-1	TRBV4-2	TGTGCCAGCAGGACTAGCGGGATCACTGAGCAGTTCTTC	CASRTSGITEQFF
.	.	TRBJ2-2	TRBV27	TGTGCCAGCAGTTTATTTGGGGGGCCGGGCACCGGGGAGCTGTTTTTT	CASSLFGGPGTGELFF
.	.	TRBJ2-7	TRBV19	TGTGCCAGTAGCCCTGGACCCAGGACAGCCTACTACGAGCAGTACTTC	CASSPGPRTAYYEQYF
TRBD1	once	TRBJ1-5	TRBV6-6	TGTGCCAGCAGTTCACAGGGGAATCAGCCCCAGCATTTT	CASSSQGNQPQHF
TRBD2	.	TRBJ2-7	TRBV28	TGTGCCAGCAGTCCCACCGGGACTAGCGGTTACGAGCAGTACTTC	CASSPTGTSGYEQYF
.	.	TRBJ1-1	TRBV18	TGTGCCAGCTCACCTAGGGATCCGGGCACTGAAGCTTTCTTT	CASSPRDPGTEAFF
TRBD1	.	TRBJ1-1	TRBV28	TGTGCCAGCAGTTTAAACAGGGGCAACCTTGGCACTGAAGCTTTCTTT	CASSLNRGNLGTEAFF
TRBD2	.	TRBJ2-1	TRBV18	TGTGCCAGCTCTCAAGGACTAGCGGGAAATGAGCAGTTCTTC	CASSQGLAGNEQFF
.	.	TRBJ2-1	TRBV7-9	TGTGCCAGCAGCACCACGACAGGCCGTGGGGAGCAGTTCTTC	CASSTTTGRGEQFF
.	.	TRBJ1-5	TRBV19	TGTGCCAGTAGTGGGGGACCCGGGGGCTATCAGCCCCAGCATTTT	CASSGGPGGYQPQHF
.	.	TRBJ2-7	TRBV29-1	TGCAGCGTCGTCGACTCCTACGAGCAGTACTTC	CSVVDSYEQYF
.	.	TRBJ1-1	TRBV30	TGTGCCTGGACCACCATAGGGCAGGGGACCGGGGAAGCTTTCTTT	CAWTTIGQGTGEAFF
TRBD1	.	TRBJ2-5	TRBV7-8	TGTGCCAGCAACCTACAGGGGACCGTCCGAAAAGAGACCCAGTACTTC	CASNLQGTVRKETQYF
.	.	TRBJ2-3	TRBV14	TGTGCCAGCAGCGCCACCGGGGTGCTTACGCAGTATTTT	CASSATGVLTQYF
TRBD1	once	TRBJ1-4	TRBV9	TGTGCCAGCAGCGTAGGGGACAGGGGGCCAACTAATGAAAAACTGTTTTTT	CASSVGDRGPTNEKLFF
TRBD2	.	TRBJ2-1	TRBV5-1	TGCGCCAGCAGCGTGGGACTAGTCAACTCCTACAATGAGCAGTTCTTC	CASSVGLVNSYNEQFF
.	.	TRBJ1-4	TRBV30	TGTGCCTGGAGAGTAGGGAGCTATAATGAAAAACTGTTTTTT	CAWRVGSYNEKLFF
TRBD1	.	TRBJ2-2	TRBV14	TGTGCCAGCAGCATAAGGACAGGCTTAGGCGCCGGGGAGCTGTTTTTT	CASSIRTGLGAGELFF
TRBD1	.	TRBJ2-1	TRBV9	TGTGCCAGCAGCGCAGACAGGGGGTTAAGGAATGAGCAGTTCTTC	CASSADRGLRNEQFF
TRBD2	.	TRBJ2-2	TRBV10-2	TGCGCCAGCAGTAGCTGGGGACTAGGGGCCGGGGAGCTGTTTTTT	CASSSWGLGAGELFF
.	.	TRBJ2-7	TRBV2	TGTGCCAGCAGTGGTTTTGAGCGGCACTCCTACGAGCAGTACTTC	CASSGFERHSYEQYF
.	.	TRBJ1-1	TRBV6-5	TGTGCCAGCAGTCCGACAAGTATCACTGAAGCTTTCTTT	CASSPTSITEAFF
.	.	TRBJ2-7	TRBV19	TGTGCCAGTAGGAGACAGGAGAGGACCTACGAGCAGTACTTC	CASRRQERTYEQYF
.	.	TRBJ2-7	TRBV7-2	TGTGCCAGCAGCATCCTTCCGGGGGACACTACCTACGAGCAGTACTTC	CASSILPGDTTYEQYF
TRBD2	.	TRBJ2-7	TRBV11-2	TGTGCCAGCAGCCAGGCACCGGGACTAGCGGGAGGTACGTCGTACGAGCAGTACTTC	CASSQAPGLAGGTSYEQYF
TRBD2	.	TRBJ2-7	TRBV5-1	TGCGCCAGCAGCGCCGGGACTAGGGTGTACGAGCAGTACTTC	CASSAGTRVYEQYF
.	once	TRBJ1-3	TRBV2	TGTGCCAGCAGTGAAGCGTGGGAGGGCCAAGCCACCATATATTTT	CASSEAWEGQATIYF
.	.	TRBJ2-7	TRBV11-2	TGTGCCAGCAGCTCCCTGGGTAGCTCCTACGAGCAGTACTTC	CASSSLGSSYEQYF
TRBD1	.	TRBJ1-2	TRBV18	TGTGCCAGCTCATCAGGGGGCTATGGCTACACCTTC	CASSSGGYGYTF
.	.	TRBJ2-6	TRBV25-1	TGTGCCAGCAGTGAATGGTCCACTCGCTCTGGGGCCAACGTCCTGACTTTC	CASSEWSTRSGANVLTF
TRBD2	.	TRBJ2-5	TRBV4-1	TGCGCCAGCAGCCAAGATCCGGGACTAGCGGGAGGGCTGGAGACCCAGTACTTC	CASSQDPGLAGGLETQYF
.	.	TRBJ1-2	TRBV21-1	TGTGCCAGCAGCAAAGACCGGGGGGGACCGCCGAACGAAATTAACTATGGCTACACCTTC	CASSKDRGGPPNEINYGYTF
.	.	TRBJ2-3	TRBV28	TGTGCCAGCAGCCTAAAGGCAGATACGCAGTATTTT	CASSLKADTQYF
.	once	TRBJ2-3	TRBV19	TGTGCCAGCGGGCGAGTCCCTAGCACAGATACGCAGTATTTT	CASGRVPSTDTQYF
.	.	TRBJ1-1	TRBV4-3	TGCGCCAGCAGCCAAGATCACAGGGTGGACACTGAAGCTTTCTTT	CASSQDHRVDTEAFF
.	.	TRBJ1-1	TRBV7-9	TGTGCCAGCAGGTTACCTGTGGACGTCGCTGAAGCTTTCTTT	CASRLPVDVAEAFF
.	.	TRBJ2-3	TRBV10-3	TGTGCCATCACCTCCACCCCAGGGAGATACACAGATACGCAGTATTTT	CAITSTPGRYTDTQYF
TRBD1	once	TRBJ1-1	TRBV18	TGTGCCAGCTCACCAAGGCCAGGGGGCGGGACTGAAGCTTTCTTT	CASSPRPGGGTEAFF
TRBD2	.	TRBJ2-7	TRBV7-2	TGTGCCAGCTCCCCCGGGCTAGCGGGATCCAACCTGGGTTACGAGCAGTACTTC	CASSPGLAGSNLGYEQYF
.	.	TRBJ1-2	TRBV30	TGTGCCTGGAGTGTAGGCAGAGTTAACTATGGCTACACCTTC	CAWSVGRVNYGYTF
TRBD1	.	TRBJ1-1	TRBV5-1	TGCGCCAGCAGCATACAGGGGGCGTTTGGTGAAGCTTTCTTT	CASSIQGAFGEAFF
TRBD1	.	TRBJ2-7	TRBV30	TGTGCCGCCCGGACAGGGAAGCCCTACGAGCAGTACTTC	CAARTGKPYEQYF
TRBD1	.	TRBJ2-2	TRBV18	TGTGCCAGCTCACTTACAGGGGGCAACACCGGGGAGCTGTTTTTT	CASSLTGGNTGELFF
TRBD1	once	TRBJ1-4	TRBV10-2	TGCGCCAGCAGGGTCGGGACAGTTAATGAAAAACTGTTTTTT	CASRVGTVNEKLFF
.	.	TRBJ2-4	TRBV5-1	TGCGCCAGCAGCTTGGCCGGTAGAGTAGAAAACATTCAGTACTTC	CASSLAGRVENIQYF
TRBD1	once	TRBJ1-2	TRBV30	TGTGCCTGGAGTGGGACAGGGGTTTATGGCTACACCTTC	CAWSGTGVYGYTF
.	.	TRBJ2-2	TRBV27	TGTGCCAGCAGTTTATATTCCATTATCAACACCGGGGAGCTGTTTTTT	CASSLYSIINTGELFF
.	.	TRBJ2-5	TRBV5-6	TGTGCCAGCAGCTTTGGGGGGCCGACCCAGTACTTC	CASSFGGPTQYF
TRBD1	.	TRBJ1-2	TRBV28	TGTGCCAGCAGTAGACAGGGGGGAAACTATGGCTACACCTTC	CASSRQGGNYGYTF
.	.	TRBJ2-3	TRBV5-4	TGTGCCAGCAGCACCCCCGAATCAGATACGCAGTATTTT	CASSTPESDTQYF